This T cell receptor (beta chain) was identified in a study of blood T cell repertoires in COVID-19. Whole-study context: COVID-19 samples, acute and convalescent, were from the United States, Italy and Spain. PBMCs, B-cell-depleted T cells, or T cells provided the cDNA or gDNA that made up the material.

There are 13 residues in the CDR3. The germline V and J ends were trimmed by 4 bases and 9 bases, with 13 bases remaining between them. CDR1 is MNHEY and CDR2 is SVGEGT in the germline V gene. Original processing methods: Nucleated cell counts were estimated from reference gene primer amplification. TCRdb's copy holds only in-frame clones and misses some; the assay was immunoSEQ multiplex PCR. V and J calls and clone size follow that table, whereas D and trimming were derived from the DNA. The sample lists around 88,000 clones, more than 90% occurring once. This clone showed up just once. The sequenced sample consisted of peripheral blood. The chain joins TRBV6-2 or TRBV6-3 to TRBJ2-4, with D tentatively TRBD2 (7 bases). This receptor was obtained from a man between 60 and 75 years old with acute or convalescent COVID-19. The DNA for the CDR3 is TGTGCCAGCAGTTCGACAGGCGGGGGCATTCAGTACTTC. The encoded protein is CASSSTGGGIQYF.